The clone carrying this T cell receptor beta chain was found a few times. This specimen comes from a study of blood T cell repertoires in COVID-19. The overall study: Samples representing acute and convalescent COVID-19 were sourced from the United States, Italy and Spain. PBMCs, B-cell-depleted T cells, or T cells provided the cDNA or gDNA that made up the material.

Per the authors' pipeline: How many nucleated cells were present was estimated from reference gene primer amplification. Assay used: immunoSEQ multiplex PCR; TCRdb lists only in-frame clones, some missing. Clone size and the V and J calls come from that table; the DNA yielded D and trimming. This sample has some 21,000 clones; more than 75% occur once, and the top ten carry roughly 3.8%. The CDR3 sequence is 13 residues long. V lost 4 bases, J lost 6 bases, and 10 bases lay in between. Germline V gene lookup returns CDR1 SGHTA and CDR2 FQGNSA. The chain is built from TRBV7-2 and TRBJ2-1; no firm D call. This TCR derives from a man aged 45 to 65 with active COVID-19. The source material was peripheral blood. Here the CDR3 reads CASSYSVGNEQFF. In DNA, the CDR3 is TGTGCCAGCAGCTATTCTGTCGGCAATGAGCAGTTCTTC.